Each of the 13 T cell receptor beta chains below was sequenced from the same sample in a study of cytomegalovirus exposure and HLA in healthy donors. The PCR used 60 Vbeta and 13 Jbeta primers. TCRdb's table, derived via immunoSEQ multiplex PCR, lists solely in-frame clones and lacks some. The sample yields fewer than 350,000 clones, approximately 90% seen once. Sequences were obtained from PBMCs. The origin of the receptors is a young woman in good health and CMV-seronegative.

The rearrangement uses TRBV10-3 and TRBJ2-3; 11 bases map to TRBD2. This CDR3 is built from 15 residues. Germline values: CDR1 ENHRY, CDR2 SYGVKD. Trimming took 4 bases from V and 3 from J; bases not matched to a gene: 3. Here the CDR3 reads CAISVASGGTDTQYF. The CDR3 nucleotides are TGTGCCATCAGTGTGGCTAGCGGGGGGACAGATACGCAGTATTTT.

The V and J genes are TRBV2 and TRBJ1-5; 7 bases line up with TRBD1. This CDR3 is 16 amino acids long. In germline, CDR1 is SNHLY, CDR2 FYNNEI. V gave up 6 bases and J gave up 2 bases; unmatched junction bases: 10. The CDR3 loop reads CASSSPLGQGNQPQHF. DNA for the CDR3: TGTGCCAGCAGCTCCCCCCTCGGACAGGGCAATCAGCCCCAGCATTTT. Supplemented by reference TRBV2 and TRBJ1-5, the full variable domain reads EPEVTQTPSHQVTQMGQEVILRCVPISNHLYFYWYRQILGQKVEFLVSFYNNEISEKSEIFDDQFSVERPDGSNFTLKIRSTKLEDSAMYFCASSSPLGQGNQPQHFGDGTRLSIL.

The V and J genes are TRBV9 and TRBJ2-7, with TRBD2 matching over 9 bases. Germline assignment: CDR1 SGDLS and CDR2 YYNGEE. J gave up 5 bases and V 0 bases, and 9 bases lay outside the gene matches. This CDR3 has 16 residues. CDR3 sequence (DNA): TGTGCCAGCAGCGTAGAGGGTTACCTAGCGGGGAACGAGCAGTACTTC. As protein: CASSVEGYLAGNEQYF.

The V call is TRBV5-5, the J call TRBJ1-2, with 8 bases aligning to TRBD1. CDR3 length equals 14 residues. Germline V lookup: CDR1 SGHKS, CDR2 YYEKEE (reference sequence). Unmatched junction bases numbered 5, after V lost 1 base and J lost 6 bases. The DNA for the CDR3 is TGTGCCAGCAGCTTGCCGCAGGGGGCGGATGGCTACACCTTC. Translating it yields CASSLPQGADGYTF.

The chain links TRBV7-9 to TRBJ2-1; 9 bases line up with TRBD1. This CDR3 spans 15 amino acids. Germline CDR1 SEHNR, CDR2 FQNEAQ (reference sequence). Trimming removed 5 bases from V and 15 bases from J; junction bases left unmatched: 17. The CDR3 reads CASSLLGQGAPGAFF. CDR3 coding DNA: TGTGCCAGCAGCCTCCTGGGACAGGGCGCTCCTGGAGCGTTCTTC.

CDR3: CASTHRASGAYNEQFF. The CDR3 bases are TGTGCCAGCACGCATCGGGCTAGCGGGGCCTACAATGAGCAGTTCTTC. The V call is TRBV27, the J call TRBJ2-1; 9 bases line up with TRBD2. Germline assignment: CDR1 MNHEY and CDR2 SMNVEV (reference sequence). Trimming cost V 7 bases and J 2 bases; bases outside gene matches: 9. The CDR3 has 16 residues.

The chain has TRBV5-4 and TRBJ2-3; weak D call: TRBD1 (7 bases). This CDR3 region has 14 residues. V was trimmed by 2 bases and J by 6 bases, leaving 13 bases between them. CDR1 and CDR2 (germline): SGHNT, YYREEE (reference sequence). CDR3 sequence (DNA): TGTGCCAGCAGCTTTCAGGGGGGAGTTGATACGCAGTATTTT. This gives the protein CASSFQGGVDTQYF.

The chain links TRBV30 to TRBJ2-7; no clear D. The CDR3 extends over 12 amino acids. Germline V CDR1 and CDR2: GTSNPN, SVGIG (reference sequence). The ends were cut back, 2 bases at V and 3 bases at J, with 8 bases in the middle. For the CDR3, the DNA is TGTGCCTGGAGTATACTATTCTACGAGCAGTACTTC. This gives the protein CAWSILFYEQYF.

In this sample, this clone turned up a few times. The V call is TRBV7-9, the J call TRBJ1-1; D is perhaps TRBD1 (5 bases). Trimming pared 7 bases from V and 0 bases from J, leaving 18 bases between. Germline V gene sequence: CDR1 SEHNR, CDR2 FQNEAQ (reference sequence). The CDR3 totals 16 residues. For the CDR3, the DNA is TGTGCCAGCACCCCTTTCGGGGGGATTATGAACACTGAAGCTTTCTTT. This codes for CASTPFGGIMNTEAFF.

The chain couples TRBV6-5 to TRBJ1-1, with D perhaps matching TRBD1 (6 bases). Trimming left V 6 bases short and J 3 bases short, with 17 bases between. The CDR3 is 15 amino acids. Looked up from germline, CDR1 is MNHEY and CDR2 is SVGAGI. CDR3 loop: CASRPYIAGDTEAFF. Here the CDR3 DNA reads TGTGCCAGCAGACCCTACATTGCAGGGGACACTGAAGCTTTCTTT.

This rearrangement joins TRBV10-1 to TRBJ1-1, with 7 bases fitting TRBD1. After removal of 0 bases from V and 7 bases from J, the junction contained 5 bases not matched to a gene. This CDR3 has 14 residues. Germline V gives CDR1 WNHNN, CDR2 SYGVQD (reference sequence). The CDR3 DNA is TGCGCCAGCAGTGAGTCGACAGGGTCGGTTGAAGCTTTCTTT. It translates to CASSESTGSVEAFF.

The J gene is TRBJ1-4, the V gene TRBV14; D perhaps matches TRBD1 (5 bases). In germline, CDR1 is SGHDN, CDR2 FVKESK. With 4 bases removed from V and 2 bases from J, the gap between germline ends came to 11 bases. This CDR3 is 15 amino acids long. The CDR3 here is CASSRRPGTNEKLFF. In nucleotides, the CDR3 is TGTGCCAGCAGCCGTCGTCCAGGGACTAATGAAAAACTGTTTTTT.

The V call is TRBV6-5, the J call TRBJ2-6; 7 bases are a match to TRBD1. The CDR3 consists of 15 residues. The V and J ends lost 5 bases and 2 bases, in that order; junction bases with no gene match: 3. Per germline, CDR1 MNHEY and CDR2 SVGAGI. Written as DNA, the CDR3 is TGTGCCAGCAGTCTCACAGGGGCTGGGGCCAACGTCCTGACTTTC. Amino acids: CASSLTGAGANVLTF.